The 6 T cell receptor beta chains reported below all come from one sample, sequenced in a study of graft-versus-host responses after intestinal transplantation. For these receptors, no antigen is known. Profiling relied on immunoSEQ multiplex PCR, and the TCRdb table lists in-frame clones only, not all of them. The data show roughly 90,000 clones, about 91% seen once. The sequenced sample was unstimulated CD4+ T cells sorted from spleen or lymph node cells, obtained before transplant. The receptors shown here come from a human donor who was the organ donor for an intestinal transplant.

The J gene is TRBJ2-7, the V gene TRBV27; TRBD1 matches at 9 bases. In germline, CDR1 is MNHEY, CDR2 SMNVEV (reference sequence). Trimming took 6 bases from V and 4 from J; bases not matched to a gene: 10. This CDR3 is built from 15 residues. The CDR3 nucleotides are TGTGCCAGCAGGCTCCGGGGACAGGGAGGGTACGAGCAGTACTTC. It codes for CASRLRGQGGYEQYF.

This chain links TRBV7-2 with TRBJ2-5; 7 bases align to TRBD1. The CDR3 covers 15 residues. Germline-derived CDR1 and CDR2 are SGHTA and FQGNSA. J lost 1 base, V lost 4 bases, and 6 bases had no gene match. DNA of the CDR3: TGTGCCAGCAGCTCCCTGACAGGGCTCCAAGAGACCCAGTACTTC. It is translated as CASSSLTGLQETQYF. The full variable domain, completed using reference TRBV7-2 and TRBJ2-5, is GAGVSQSPSNKVTEKGKDVELRCDPISGHTALYWYRQSLGQGLEFLIYFQGNSAPDKSGLPSDRFSAERTGGSVSTLTIQRTQQEDSAVYLCASSSLTGLQETQYFGPGTRLLVL.

This clone was picked up one time. V usage is TRBV16 and J usage is TRBJ2-2; TRBD2 might be the D (6 bases). The CDR3 spans 14 residues. The V end lost 4 bases, the J end lost 5 bases, and 11 bases lay between the germline ends. Germline CDR1 KGHSY, CDR2 FQNENV. The CDR3: CASSRSSGTGELFF. DNA of the CDR3: TGTGCCAGCAGCCGTTCAAGCGGGACCGGGGAGCTGTTTTTT.

The chain employs TRBV2 and TRBJ2-2; weak D call: TRBD2 (6 bases). The CDR3 runs to 16 residues. The germline V and J ends were trimmed by 7 bases and 4 bases, with 19 bases remaining between them. Germline V CDR1 and CDR2: SNHLY, FYNNEI. Here the CDR3 reads CASINYGGAGTGELFF. In nucleotides, the CDR3 is TGTGCCAGCATCAATTATGGAGGGGCAGGCACCGGGGAGCTGTTTTTT.

The chain is built from TRBV30 and TRBJ2-7, with D maybe TRBD2 (6 bases). Germline assignment: CDR1 GTSNPN and CDR2 SVGIG (reference sequence). Trimming removed 1 base from V and 3 bases from J, with 13 bases in between. This CDR3 comprises 14 residues. CDR3 amino acids: CAWSEQGLFYEQYF. Written as DNA, the CDR3 is TGTGCCTGGAGTGAGCAGGGACTGTTCTACGAGCAGTACTTC.

The chain has TRBV19 and TRBJ2-2; weak D call: TRBD1 (7 bases). V lost 5 bases and J lost 7, with 14 bases in between. CDR1 and CDR2 (germline): LNHDA, SQIVND (reference sequence). This CDR3 contains 14 residues. The DNA for the CDR3 is TGTGCCAGTAGTCCAGGGGGGCCGGTCGGGGAGCTGTTTTTT. Protein: CASSPGGPVGELFF.